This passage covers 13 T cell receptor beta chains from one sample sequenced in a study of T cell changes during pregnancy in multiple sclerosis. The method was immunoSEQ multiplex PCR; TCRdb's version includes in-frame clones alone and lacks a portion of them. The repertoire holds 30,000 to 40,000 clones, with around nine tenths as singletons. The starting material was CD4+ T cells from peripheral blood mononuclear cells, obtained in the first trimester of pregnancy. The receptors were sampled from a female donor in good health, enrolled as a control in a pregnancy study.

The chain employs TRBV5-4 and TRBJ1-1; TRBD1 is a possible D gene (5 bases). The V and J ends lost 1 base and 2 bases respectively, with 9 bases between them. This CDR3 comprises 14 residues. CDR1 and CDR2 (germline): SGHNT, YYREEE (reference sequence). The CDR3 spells CASSLPGQNTEAFF. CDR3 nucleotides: TGTGCCAGCAGCTTGCCAGGGCAAAACACTGAAGCTTTCTTT.

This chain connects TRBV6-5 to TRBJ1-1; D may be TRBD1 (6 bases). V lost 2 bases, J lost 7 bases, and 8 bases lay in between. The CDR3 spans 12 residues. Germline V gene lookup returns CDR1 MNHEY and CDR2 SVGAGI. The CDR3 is CASSYRGGEAFF. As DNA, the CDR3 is TGTGCCAGCAGTTACCGAGGGGGTGAAGCTTTCTTT.

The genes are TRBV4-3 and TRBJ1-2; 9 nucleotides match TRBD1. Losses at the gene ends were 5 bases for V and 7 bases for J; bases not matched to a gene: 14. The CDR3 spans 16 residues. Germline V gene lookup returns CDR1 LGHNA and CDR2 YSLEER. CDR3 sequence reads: CASSSIGTGYTAGYTF. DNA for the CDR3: TGCGCCAGCAGCTCCATTGGGACAGGGTATACTGCTGGCTACACCTTC.

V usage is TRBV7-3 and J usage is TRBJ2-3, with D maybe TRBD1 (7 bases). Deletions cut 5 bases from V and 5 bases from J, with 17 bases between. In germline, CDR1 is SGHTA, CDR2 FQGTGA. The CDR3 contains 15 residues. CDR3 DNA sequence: TGTGCCAGCAGCCCCAGGGGGGACACGCTAGATACGCAGTATTTT. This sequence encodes CASSPRGDTLDTQYF.

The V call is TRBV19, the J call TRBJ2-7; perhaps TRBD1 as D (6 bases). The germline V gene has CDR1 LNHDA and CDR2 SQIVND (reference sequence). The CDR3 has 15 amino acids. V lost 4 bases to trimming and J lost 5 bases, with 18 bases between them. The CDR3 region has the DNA TGTGCCAGTAGTAACAGGGCTTTTTCGAGGGACGAGCAGTACTTC. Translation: CASSNRAFSRDEQYF.

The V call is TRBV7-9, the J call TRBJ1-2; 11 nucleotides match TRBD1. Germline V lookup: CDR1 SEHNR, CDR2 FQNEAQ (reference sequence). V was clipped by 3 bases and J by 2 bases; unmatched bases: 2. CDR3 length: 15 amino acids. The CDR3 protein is CASSLRDRGNYGYTF. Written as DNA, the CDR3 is TGTGCCAGCAGCTTGAGGGACAGGGGGAACTATGGCTACACCTTC.

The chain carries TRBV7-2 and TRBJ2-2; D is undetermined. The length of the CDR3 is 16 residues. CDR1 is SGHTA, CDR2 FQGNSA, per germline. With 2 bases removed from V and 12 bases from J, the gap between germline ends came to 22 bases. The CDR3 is CASSLFSVAGQKKLFF. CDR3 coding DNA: TGTGCCAGCAGCTTATTCTCGGTGGCAGGCCAGAAAAAGCTGTTTTTT.

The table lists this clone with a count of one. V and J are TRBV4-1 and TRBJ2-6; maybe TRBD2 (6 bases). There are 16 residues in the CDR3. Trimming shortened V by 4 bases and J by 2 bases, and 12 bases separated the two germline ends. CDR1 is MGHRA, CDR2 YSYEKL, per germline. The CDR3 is CASSPPGDPGANVLTF. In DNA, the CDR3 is TGCGCCAGCAGCCCTCCGGGAGACCCTGGGGCCAACGTCCTGACTTTC.

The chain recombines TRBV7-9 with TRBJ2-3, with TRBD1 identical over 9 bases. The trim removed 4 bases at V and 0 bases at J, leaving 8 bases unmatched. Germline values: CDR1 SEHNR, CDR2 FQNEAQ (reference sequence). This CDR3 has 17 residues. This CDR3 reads CASSSGQGPLSTDTQYF. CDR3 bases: TGTGCCAGCAGCTCGGGACAGGGCCCCCTCAGCACAGATACGCAGTATTTT. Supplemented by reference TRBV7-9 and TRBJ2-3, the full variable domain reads DTGVSQNPRHKITKRGQNVTFRCDPISEHNRLYWYRQTLGQGPEFLTYFQNEAQLEKSRLLSDRFSAERPKGSFSTLEIQRTEQGDSAMYLCASSSGQGPLSTDTQYFGPGTRLTVL.

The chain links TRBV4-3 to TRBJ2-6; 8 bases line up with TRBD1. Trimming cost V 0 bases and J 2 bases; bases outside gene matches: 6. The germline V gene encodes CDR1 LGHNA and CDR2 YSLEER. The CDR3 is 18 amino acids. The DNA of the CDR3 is TGCGCCAGCAGCCAAGAAAGGACAGGGAACGCTGGGGCCAACGTCCTGACTTTC. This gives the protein CASSQERTGNAGANVLTF.

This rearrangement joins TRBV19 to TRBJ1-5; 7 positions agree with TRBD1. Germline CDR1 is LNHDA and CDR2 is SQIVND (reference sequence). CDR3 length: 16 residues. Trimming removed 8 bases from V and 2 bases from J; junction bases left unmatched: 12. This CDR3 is CASSLYRGGGNQPQHF. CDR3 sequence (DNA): TGTGCCAGTTCCCTCTACAGGGGAGGAGGCAATCAGCCCCAGCATTTT.

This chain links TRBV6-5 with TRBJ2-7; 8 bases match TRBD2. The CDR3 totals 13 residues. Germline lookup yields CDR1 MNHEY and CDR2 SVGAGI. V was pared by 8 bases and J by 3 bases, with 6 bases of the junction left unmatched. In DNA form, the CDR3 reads TGTGCCAGCGGGACAAGCGGGGGCTACGAGCAGTACTTC. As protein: CASGTSGGYEQYF.

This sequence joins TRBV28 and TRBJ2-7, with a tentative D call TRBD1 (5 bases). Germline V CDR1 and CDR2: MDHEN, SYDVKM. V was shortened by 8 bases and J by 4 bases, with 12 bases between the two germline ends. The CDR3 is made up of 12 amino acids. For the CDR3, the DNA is TGTGCCAGCGCAGGGCCGCGGTACGAGCAGTACTTC. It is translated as CASAGPRYEQYF.